This TCR beta chain was identified in a study of cytomegalovirus exposure and HLA in healthy donors. It was with 60 Vbeta and 13 Jbeta primers that the PCR ran. The data were produced by immunoSEQ multiplex PCR, yet TCRdb's version contains in-frame clones alone and is incomplete. This sample yields 150,000 to 250,000 clones, of which roughly 85% are seen a single time; around 2.3% belongs to the top ten. Germline CDR1 MDHEN, CDR2 SYDVKM. Trimming removed 5 bases from V and 5 bases from J, with 14 bases in between. CDR3 length equals 14 residues. This clone was recorded once. The V call is TRBV28, the J call TRBJ2-3, with a tentative D call TRBD2 (6 bases). The sample consisted of PBMCs. This receptor was obtained from a woman aged 50 to 60 in good health and CMV-seronegative. The chain's CDR3 is CASSAGGPQDTQYF. CDR3 DNA: TGTGCCAGCAGTGCCGGAGGGCCTCAAGATACGCAGTATTTT. Full variable domain (missing parts from reference TRBV28 and TRBJ2-3): DVKVTQSSRYLVKRTGEKVFLECVQDMDHENMFWYRQDPGLGLRLIYFSYDVKMKEKGDIPEGYSVSREKKERFSLILESASTNQTSMYLCASSAGGPQDTQYFGPGTRLTVL.